This entry features one T cell receptor (beta chain) sequence. The antigen remains undetermined. The sample originates from a study of identifying expanded T cells in peripheral blood. General study results and limits: Clone count variance between roughly 2-week samples rose with total template count.

No infections or other immune events were documented during collection. The table came from immunoSEQ multiplex PCR; TCRdb's copy has only in-frame clones and leaves some out. Here the sample spans 50,000 to 60,000 clones, about 85% being singletons. The receptor was isolated from a person aged 18 to 75 in good health. Specimen: blood.

The CDR3 reads CASSQARPTSGGTRGANVLTF. The CDR3 bases are TGCGCCAGCAGCCAGGCCCGACCTACTAGCGGGGGAACTCGTGGGGCCAACGTCCTGACTTTC. J is TRBJ2-6 and V is TRBV4-1; 11 bases are shared with TRBD2. Germline CDR1 and CDR2: MGHRA and YSYEKL. This CDR3 has 21 residues. The ends lost 3 bases at V and 3 bases at J; junction bases unmatched: 16.